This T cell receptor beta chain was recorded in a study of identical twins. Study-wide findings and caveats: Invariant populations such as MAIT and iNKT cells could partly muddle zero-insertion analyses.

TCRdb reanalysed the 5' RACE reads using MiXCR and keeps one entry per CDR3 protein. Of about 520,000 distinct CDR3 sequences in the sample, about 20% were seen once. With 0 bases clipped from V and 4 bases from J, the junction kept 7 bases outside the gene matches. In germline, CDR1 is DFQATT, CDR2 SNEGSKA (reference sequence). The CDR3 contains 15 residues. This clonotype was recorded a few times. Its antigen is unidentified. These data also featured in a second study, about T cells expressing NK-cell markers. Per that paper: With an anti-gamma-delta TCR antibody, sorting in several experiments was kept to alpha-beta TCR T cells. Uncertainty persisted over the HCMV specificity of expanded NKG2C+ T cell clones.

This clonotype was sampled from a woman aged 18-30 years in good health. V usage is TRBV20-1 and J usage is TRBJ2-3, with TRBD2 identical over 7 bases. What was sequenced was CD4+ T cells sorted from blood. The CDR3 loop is CSARDPAGKPDTQYF. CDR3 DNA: TGCAGTGCTAGAGATCCAGCGGGAAAGCCAGATACGCAGTATTTT.